This T cell receptor (beta chain) stems from a study of T cells in Graves' hyperthyroidism and ophthalmopathy. Study-level points and caveats: Most clonotypes expanded in thyroid above 0.001 were likewise present in blood.

Regarding this clonotype: The target antigen is unknown.

RNA transcripts served as the template for amplifying TCR beta CDR3 regions. When the TCR CDR3 underwent first-round RT-PCR, the HTBI primer set was used. In TCRdb, the multiplex PCR reads were re-called with MiXCR into one record per CDR3 protein. The table includes 400,000 or so distinct CDR3 sequences, more than 14% detected once. Clinical Activity Scores of at least 3, NOSPECS grades of at least 4 and durations under 3 months characterized ophthalmopathy patients. Trimming removed 3 bases at V and 9 bases at J, with 21 bases between. Germline CDR1 is GTSNPN and CDR2 is SVGIG (reference sequence). This CDR3 spans 15 amino acids.

V usage is TRBV30 and J usage is TRBJ2-1; TRBD1 is a possible D gene (6 bases). This clonotype was obtained from a woman aged 25-40 years with Graves' ophthalmopathy. Sequenced input: blood. For the CDR3, the DNA is TGTGCCTGGAGCGCCGCGCGGGCAGGGGTCATTGAGCAGTTCTTC. Translated, it gives CAWSAARAGVIEQFF.